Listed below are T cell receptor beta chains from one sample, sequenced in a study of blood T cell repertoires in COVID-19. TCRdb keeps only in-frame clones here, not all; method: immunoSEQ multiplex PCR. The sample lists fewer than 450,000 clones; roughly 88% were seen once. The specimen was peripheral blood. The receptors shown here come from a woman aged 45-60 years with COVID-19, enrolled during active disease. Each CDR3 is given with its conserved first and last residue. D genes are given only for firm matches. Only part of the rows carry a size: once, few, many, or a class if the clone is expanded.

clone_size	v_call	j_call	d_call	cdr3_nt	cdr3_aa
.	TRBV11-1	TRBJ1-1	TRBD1	TGTGCCAGCAGCAGACGGACAGGTTGGGGCACTGAAGCTTTCTTT	CASSRRTGWGTEAFF
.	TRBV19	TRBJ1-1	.	TGTGCCAGTACCTCAGGCCTTGAAGCTTTCTTT	CASTSGLEAFF
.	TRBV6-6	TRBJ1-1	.	TGTGCCAGCAGTTACTCCTCGGGGGAAGCTTTCTTT	CASSYSSGEAFF
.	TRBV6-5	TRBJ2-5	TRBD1	TGTGCCAGCAACAGGGGCAGGCAAGAGACCCAGTACTTC	CASNRGRQETQYF
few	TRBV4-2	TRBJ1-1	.	TGTGCCAGCAGCCTTAGCGTGCCGGAGAACACTGAAGCTTTCTTT	CASSLSVPENTEAFF
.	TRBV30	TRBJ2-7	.	TGTGCCGGGTCGGACGTCGGCGGGGCCTACGAGCAGTACTTC	CAGSDVGGAYEQYF
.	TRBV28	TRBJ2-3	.	TGTGCCAGCACGAGAAATGAGGGCTTTCCCGTTGGTACGCAGTATTTT	CASTRNEGFPVGTQYF
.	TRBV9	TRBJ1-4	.	TGTGCCAGCAGCGAGGGGGTTGGTGAAAAACTGTTTTTT	CASSEGVGEKLFF
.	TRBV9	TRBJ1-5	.	TGTGCCAGCAGCGTGGGAACAGGGCCATATCAGCCCCAGCATTTT	CASSVGTGPYQPQHF
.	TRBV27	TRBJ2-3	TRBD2	TGTGCCAGCAGTTTCCCCGCTAGCGGGGTAGTAACGCAGTATTTT	CASSFPASGVVTQYF
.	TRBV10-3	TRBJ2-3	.	TGTGCCATCAGTGACCCGACGGGGGTCTCAGATACGCAGTATTTT	CAISDPTGVSDTQYF
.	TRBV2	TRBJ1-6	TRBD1	TGTGCCAGCAGTGAAAGGAGGGGGCTCAATAATTCACCCCTCCACTTT	CASSERRGLNNSPLHF
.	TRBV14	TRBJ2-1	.	TGTGCCAGCAGCCATGGGGGGAAGAGAAATGAGCAGTTCTTC	CASSHGGKRNEQFF
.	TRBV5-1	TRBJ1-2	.	TGCGCCAGCAGCTTGCTAGAGGGAACTAACTATGGCTACACCTTC	CASSLLEGTNYGYTF
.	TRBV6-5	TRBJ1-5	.	TGTGCCAGCATGTACCAGATGAATCAGCCCCAGCATTTT	CASMYQMNQPQHF
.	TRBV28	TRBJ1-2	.	TGTGCCAGCAGCACGCTGAGGGCCTCTGGAGGCTACACCTTC	CASSTLRASGGYTF